This passage covers 20 T cell receptor beta chains from one sample sequenced in a study of blood T cell repertoires in COVID-19. The table came from immunoSEQ multiplex PCR; TCRdb's copy has only in-frame clones and leaves some out. The sample yields about 170,000 clones, over 70% seen once. Sequencing input: peripheral blood. The receptors come from a woman in her 70s who had recovered from COVID-19.

There are a few counts of this clone. J is TRBJ2-7 and V is TRBV10-3; unclear D gene. The V end was cut by 4 bases, the J end by 6 bases, with 7 bases between. CDR1 and CDR2 from the germline V gene are ENHRY and SYGVKD. There are 11 residues in the CDR3. The chain's CDR3 is CAISGSGEQYF. The CDR3 DNA reads as TGTGCCATCAGTGGATCCGGCGAGCAGTACTTC.

This clone was observed a single time. The chain combines TRBV4-3 with TRBJ2-3; TRBD2 aligns across 7 bases. The CDR3 has 15 amino acids. Germline loops: CDR1 LGHNA, CDR2 YSLEER. Trimming took 5 bases from V and 2 from J; bases not matched to a gene: 7. CDR3 region: CASSSRGGDTDTQYF. Written as DNA, the CDR3 is TGCGCCAGCAGCTCCCGTGGGGGGGACACAGATACGCAGTATTTT.

This clone was detected only once. The chain employs TRBV5-1 and TRBJ2-1; 8 nucleotides line up with TRBD2. Trimming cost V 4 bases and J 2 bases; bases outside gene matches: 5. CDR3 length equals 15 residues. Germline V CDR1 and CDR2: SGHRS, YFSETQ. CDR3 residues: CASSPGTSAYNEQFF. The CDR3 DNA sequence: TGCGCCAGCAGCCCGGGGACTAGTGCCTACAATGAGCAGTTCTTC.

This clone was seen once. V and J are TRBV5-1 and TRBJ2-3, with D possibly being TRBD2 (5 bases). The germline CDR1 and CDR2 sequences are SGHRS and YFSETQ. Trimming removed 5 bases from V and 6 bases from J, with 28 bases in between. There are 18 residues in the CDR3. CDR3 amino acids: CASSLTTSSVPRADTQYF. The CDR3 DNA reads as TGCGCCAGCAGTCTAACGACCTCCAGTGTCCCGAGGGCGGATACGCAGTATTTT.

The rearrangement uses TRBV5-1 and TRBJ1-1; 7 bases are a match to TRBD1. Germline CDR1 and CDR2: SGHRS and YFSETQ. V lost 0 bases and J lost 3; bases outside the gene matches: 2. The CDR3 extends over 14 amino acids. This chain's CDR3 is CASSLVGTDTEAFF. The DNA of the CDR3 is TGCGCCAGCAGCTTGGTCGGGACAGACACTGAAGCTTTCTTT.

This rearrangement joins TRBV19 to TRBJ1-5; TRBD1 matches at 8 bases. V dropped 2 bases and J dropped 4; count of bases not matched to a gene: 7. The CDR3 is 16 residues long. The germline V gene encodes CDR1 LNHDA and CDR2 SQIVND (reference sequence). The CDR3 protein is CASSIRTGSRNQPQHF. The CDR3 DNA follows: TGTGCCAGTAGTATAAGGACAGGGAGCAGGAATCAGCCCCAGCATTTT.

This sequence joins TRBV5-5 and TRBJ2-3, with D hard to call. With 1 base removed from V and 2 bases from J, the gap between germline ends came to 8 bases. CDR3 length: 14 amino acids. CDR1 and CDR2 (germline): SGHKS, YYEKEE (reference sequence). CDR3 nucleotides: TGTGCCAGCAGCTTGTTGAGCCTCACAGATACGCAGTATTTT. Its protein product is CASSLLSLTDTQYF.

In this sample, this clone turned up once. CDR3 sequence reads: CASSPPFASGTGELFF. For the CDR3, the DNA is TGTGCCAGCAGTCCGCCGTTTGCTAGTGGGACCGGGGAGCTGTTTTTT. V usage is TRBV28 and J usage is TRBJ2-2; D not certain. V dropped 5 bases and J dropped 5 bases, with 18 bases sitting between them. CDR3 length: 16 amino acids. The germline gives CDR1 MDHEN, CDR2 SYDVKM.

This clone has just one count. The chain recombines TRBV24-1 with TRBJ2-3; D is possibly TRBD2 (6 bases). Trimming cost V 3 bases and J 2 bases, with 11 bases left between them. This CDR3 region has 15 residues. In germline, CDR1 is KGHDR, CDR2 SFDVKD. CDR3 amino acids: CATSDPQRVTDTQYF. Here the CDR3 DNA reads TGTGCCACCAGTGATCCCCAGCGGGTCACAGATACGCAGTATTTT.

This chain uses TRBV29-1 with TRBJ2-2, with 13 bases aligning to TRBD2. CDR1 is SQVTM and CDR2 is ANQGSEA in the germline V gene. V shed 5 bases, J shed 5 bases, and the junction held 2 bases outside the gene matches. The CDR3 consists of 14 residues. CDR3 amino acids: CSVTGLAGTGELFF. The CDR3 DNA is TGCAGCGTTACGGGACTAGCGGGAACCGGGGAGCTGTTTTTT.

This clone was recorded only once. This chain links TRBV5-1 with TRBJ2-1, with D perhaps TRBD2 (7 bases). The length of the CDR3 is 19 residues. The V end lost 0 bases, the J end lost 0 bases, and 19 bases lay between the germline ends. Germline CDR1 and CDR2: SGHRS and YFSETQ. The CDR3 nucleotides read TGCGCCAGCAGCTTGGCCGTGCGGGGGCCCACGAGCTCCTACAATGAGCAGTTCTTC. Translated: CASSLAVRGPTSSYNEQFF.

The chain has TRBV6-2 or TRBV6-3 and TRBJ2-1; TRBD1 is a possible D gene (5 bases). V lost 2 bases, J lost 2 bases, and 19 bases lay in between. This CDR3 spans 18 amino acids. Germline V gene lookup returns CDR1 MNHEY and CDR2 SVGEGT. CDR3 DNA sequence: TGTGCCAGCAGTTACCCCAGGGATAGCAGGGTCCCCTACAATGAGCAGTTCTTC. It encodes CASSYPRDSRVPYNEQFF.

The chain carries TRBV20-1 and TRBJ2-7; D not resolved. There are 11 residues in the CDR3. Germline assignment: CDR1 DFQATT and CDR2 SNEGSKA (reference sequence). V shed 5 bases and J shed 2 bases, with 7 bases lying between them. The CDR3 region has the DNA TGCAGTGCTGGCCAGGCCTACGAGCAGTACTTC. This translates into CSAGQAYEQYF.

Comments on this clone: This specimen includes other DNA sequences encoding the same CDR3. V and J are TRBV6-6 and TRBJ2-1; no clear D gene. Germline CDR1 is MNHNY and CDR2 is SVGAGI (reference sequence). This CDR3 contains 11 residues. V lost 8 bases, J lost 9 bases, and 11 bases lay in between. CDR3 in DNA: TGTGCCAGCGGAACTACTCTTGAGCAGTTCTTC. This codes for CASGTTLEQFF.

This chain joins TRBV20-1 and TRBJ1-5; TRBD1 agrees at 7 bases. Germline V CDR1 and CDR2: DFQATT, SNEGSKA (reference sequence). This CDR3 region has 13 residues. J was trimmed by 7 bases and V by 3 bases; bases with no gene match: 6. The CDR3, as DNA: TGCAGTGCTAGTAGGCAGGGGGGCCAGCCCCAGCATTTT. This encodes CSASRQGGQPQHF.

CDR3 bases: TGTGCCAGCAGTTTACAGGGGTACGAGCAGTACTTC. Translation gives CASSLQGYEQYF. The chain links TRBV28 to TRBJ2-7, with a possible D match to TRBD1 (6 bases). CDR1 and CDR2 from the germline V gene are MDHEN and SYDVKM. Trimming took off 2 bases at V and 4 bases at J, with 6 bases between the two ends. This CDR3 has 12 amino acids.

The chain employs TRBV9 and TRBJ1-2, with D maybe TRBD1 (5 bases). This CDR3 spans 16 amino acids. Germline CDR1 and CDR2: SGDLS and YYNGEE. Trimming cost V 3 bases and J 1 base, with 16 bases left between them. CDR3 in amino acids: CASSASGAGSNYGYTF. The CDR3 DNA sequence: TGTGCCAGCAGCGCTAGTGGGGCAGGAAGTAACTATGGCTACACCTTC.

This clone appeared once. V is TRBV27 and J is TRBJ2-2; possibly TRBD2 for D (5 bases). This CDR3 is 14 amino acids long. V dropped 10 bases and J dropped 0 bases, with 12 bases sitting between them. Germline-derived CDR1 and CDR2 are MNHEY and SMNVEV (reference sequence). CDR3 coding DNA: TGTGCCACCTCCCCGGGGTCGAACACCGGGGAGCTGTTTTTT. This translates into CATSPGSNTGELFF.

The chain recombines TRBV3-1 (or the pseudogene TRBV3-2) with TRBJ2-5, with 8 bases aligning to TRBD2. V lost 0 bases, J lost 4 bases, and 1 base stayed unmatched. Germline V CDR1 and CDR2: LGHDT, YNNKEL (reference sequence). The CDR3 is 14 residues long. This chain's CDR3 is CASSQDRGGETQYF. Written as DNA, the CDR3 is TGTGCCAGCAGCCAAGATCGGGGGGGAGAGACCCAGTACTTC.

The rearrangement uses TRBV5-1 and TRBJ2-3, with TRBD1 matching over 9 bases. V lost 4 bases and J lost 6; bases outside the gene matches: 9. CDR3 length equals 15 residues. Looked up from germline, CDR1 is SGHRS and CDR2 is YFSETQ. CDR3 DNA sequence: TGCGCCAGCAGCCCCCGGGACAGGGCCCCGGATACGCAGTATTTT. This sequence encodes CASSPRDRAPDTQYF. Full variable domain (missing parts from reference TRBV5-1 and TRBJ2-3): KAGVTQTPRYLIKTRGQQVTLSCSPISGHRSVSWYQQTPGQGLQFLFEYFSETQRNKGNFPGRFSGRQFSNSRSEMNVSTLELGDSALYLCASSPRDRAPDTQYFGPGTRLTVL.